The entry below describes one T cell receptor beta chain. This clone was observed a handful of times. It lacks a known antigen. An end of the junction differs from the germline gene, which may be a read error. The immunoSEQ Assay, a bias-controlled multiplex PCR, was used to amplify TCRbeta CDR3 regions from genomic DNA. As for the original processing: Nucleated cell counts per sample were estimated from amplification of reference gene primers within the assay. To quantify the absolute abundance of each unique TCRbeta CDR3 rearrangement, sequence reads were collapsed and filtered. For each sample, productive Simpson clonality was calculated by taking the square root of Simpson's diversity index across productive rearrangements. Imported from immuneACCESS, the table was reduced by TCRdb to in-frame sequences with V and J called. These copies leave out some clones; in studies compared against another copy, an unresolved V gene accounts for under half, and the cause of the remainder is not known. That table gives V, J and clone size, and the DNA gave D and trimming. This sample lists roughly 35,000 clones; 81% were detected once. The top ten hold around 28% of the sample.

This record belongs to a study of blood T cell repertoires in COVID-19 (dated by TCRdb to 2020 to 2021). For the study in its entirety: Collaborator samples came from the United States, Italy and Spain and covered acute and convalescent phases of COVID-19. The prospective study material was composed of cDNA or gDNA derived from T cells, B-cell-depleted T cells, or PBMCs. Deeply sampled blood TCRbeta repertoires from subjects exposed to, actively infected with, or recovered from COVID-19 were included in the dataset. The repertoires were released in a freely available public database intended as a resource for research on the immune response to SARS-CoV-2. The samples were drawn from two sources: the first 160 participants of the ongoing ImmuneRACE study, and 1,000 to 1,500 subjects contributed by 6 global collaborators. Nearly every sample came with metadata listing a de-identified subject ID, COVID-19 status, age in years and sex. Where HLA class I and class II types were available, the types were taken from metadata supplied by the sample provider, not from assay-based typing. The study at large found these results: Clinical and demographic metadata were provided uncurated, with the amount varying by source and participant.

The collaborating institutions used their own protocols to collect whole blood in K2EDTA tubes. For TCRbeta analysis, collaborator samples were shipped as frozen whole blood, as isolated PBMCs, or as DNA extracted from either sample type. The TCR was taken from a man older than 75 with active or convalescent COVID-19. Sequencing used peripheral blood.

The CDR3: CASSKARASGNTGELFF. In nucleotides, the sequence is TGTGCCAGCAGTAAAGCTCGGGCTAGCGGAAACACCGGGGAGCTGTTTTTT. The chain joins TRBV2 to TRBJ2-2, and 7 bases in between align with TRBD2. The CDR3 goes from the cysteine to the phenylalanine over 17 residues. Solely the CDR3 DNA is kept, with 51 bases framed from the first base. The germline V gene supplies CDR1 SNHLY and CDR2 FYNNEI. Beyond the CDR3, the reference TRBV2 and TRBJ2-2 genes provide the residues; the full variable domain reads: EPEVTQTPSHQVTQMGQEVILRCVPISNHLYFYWYRQILGQKVEFLVSFYNNEISEKSEIFDDQFSVERPDGSNFTLKIRSTKLEDSAMYFCASSKARASGNTGELFFGEGSRLTVL.